A single sample gave rise to the 14 T cell receptor beta chains below, sequenced in a study of blood T cell repertoires in COVID-19. TCRdb's copy holds only in-frame clones and misses some; the assay was immunoSEQ multiplex PCR. The sample contains 80,000 or so clones, less than 90% of which appear only once. The sequenced material came from peripheral blood. Receptors were obtained from a human donor in a cohort sampled during active COVID-19.

The chain employs TRBV5-4 and TRBJ1-2; D remains unclear. The CDR3 sequence is 12 residues long. Germline V gene sequence: CDR1 SGHNT, CDR2 YYREEE (reference sequence). V was pared by 0 bases and J by 8 bases, with 8 bases between. CDR3 sequence reads: CASSLDTEGYTF. The CDR3, as DNA: TGTGCCAGCAGCTTGGACACGGAGGGCTACACCTTC.

The J gene is TRBJ2-7, the V gene TRBV7-2; 13 bases match TRBD2. V dropped 5 bases and J dropped 1; count of bases not matched to a gene: 8. The V gene's germline CDR1 is SGHTA and CDR2 FQGNSA. CDR3 size: 17 residues. This chain's CDR3 is CASSARLAGGISYEQYF. Here the CDR3 DNA reads TGTGCCAGCAGCGCCCGACTAGCGGGGGGCATTTCCTACGAGCAGTACTTC.

This chain joins TRBV19 and TRBJ1-3, with a weak D call TRBD1 (6 bases). This CDR3 comprises 14 residues. Trimming removed 7 bases from V and 2 bases from J, with 12 bases in between. Germline CDR1 reads LNHDA; CDR2 reads SQIVND (reference sequence). DNA of the CDR3: TGTGCCAGTACACACAGGGCTGCTGGAAACACCATATATTTT. Its protein product is CASTHRAAGNTIYF.

The CDR3 DNA follows: TGCGCCAGCAGTGAGTCCGGGACAGGTCTCAATGAGCAGTTCTTC. This encodes CASSESGTGLNEQFF. The rearrangement joins TRBV10-1 to TRBJ2-1, with TRBD1 identical over 8 bases. The germline V gene encodes CDR1 WNHNN and CDR2 SYGVQD (reference sequence). Trimming at V came to 0 bases and at J to 6 bases, leaving 4 bases not matched to a gene. The CDR3 loop spans 15 amino acids.

V and J are TRBV5-6 and TRBJ2-7, with D perhaps TRBD1 (5 bases). The CDR3 runs 15 residues. V was clipped by 4 bases and J by 1 base, with 15 bases between them. CDR1 and CDR2 (germline): SGHDT, YYEEEE. CDR3 nucleotides: TGTGCCAGCAGCCAAAAGCCAGGGCAGTCCTACGAGCAGTACTTC. Its protein product is CASSQKPGQSYEQYF.

V and J are TRBV2 and TRBJ2-3; 7 bases line up with TRBD2. Per the germline V gene, CDR1 is SNHLY and CDR2 is FYNNEI. CDR3 length equals 14 residues. V shed 6 bases, J shed 4 bases, and the junction held 7 bases outside the gene matches. CDR3 residues: CASRISGVPDTQYF. CDR3 sequence (DNA): TGTGCCAGCAGGATAAGCGGGGTCCCAGATACGCAGTATTTT.

The chain uses TRBV9 and TRBJ2-3; TRBD2 aligns across 10 bases. Trimming at V came to 3 bases and at J to 2 bases, leaving 6 bases not matched to a gene. Germline V lookup: CDR1 SGDLS, CDR2 YYNGEE. The CDR3 contains 16 residues. CDR3 residues: CASSDGTSEYTDTQYF. The CDR3 DNA is TGTGCCAGCAGCGATGGGACTAGCGAGTACACAGATACGCAGTATTTT.

The CDR3 DNA is TGTGCCAGCAGTTTGAAACAGGGGTCAGAGCAGTTCTTC. It encodes CASSLKQGSEQFF. The genes are TRBV28 and TRBJ2-1; 7 nucleotides match TRBD1. The CDR3 has 13 residues. Germline V lookup: CDR1 MDHEN, CDR2 SYDVKM. V trimming: 3 bases; J trimming: 10 bases; junction bases outside the gene matches: 6.

The chain joins TRBV10-3 to TRBJ2-5, with 7 bases identical to TRBD1. Per germline, CDR1 ENHRY and CDR2 SYGVKD. CDR3 length: 14 amino acids. Trimming cost V 5 bases and J 8 bases; bases outside gene matches: 11. CDR3 residues: CAISPGTATSTQYF. CDR3 DNA sequence: TGTGCCATCAGTCCCGGGACAGCGACGAGTACCCAGTACTTC.

The rearrangement uses TRBV6-1 and TRBJ2-3, with TRBD2 as a possible D gene (6 bases). Germline V gene lookup returns CDR1 MNHNS and CDR2 SASEGT. CDR3 size: 16 residues. Trimming removed 0 bases from V and 1 base from J, with 11 bases in between. The CDR3 loop reads CASSEAFGGGTDTQYF. The DNA for the CDR3 is TGTGCCAGCAGTGAAGCGTTTGGCGGGGGCACAGATACGCAGTATTTT.

This clone appeared once. The rearrangement uses TRBV10-3 and TRBJ1-6; 8 nucleotides match TRBD1. CDR3 length: 14 amino acids. Germline V gene lookup returns CDR1 ENHRY and CDR2 SYGVKD. The J segment lost 5 bases and the V segment lost 10 bases, leaving 7 bases of the junction unmatched. The CDR3 coding sequence is TGTGCCACCAGGGGACAGGCAGATAATTCACCCCTCCACTTT. Encoded protein: CATRGQADNSPLHF.

This chain links TRBV7-9 with TRBJ1-1; D call uncertain. The V gene lost 4 bases and the J gene lost 3 bases, with 6 bases spanning the gap. This CDR3 spans 12 amino acids. Germline CDR1 and CDR2: SEHNR and FQNEAQ (reference sequence). The CDR3 reads CASSSGYTEAFF. For the CDR3, the DNA is TGTGCCAGCAGCTCCGGTTACACTGAAGCTTTCTTT.

Notes on this clone: This CDR3 is also generated by other DNA sequences in the sample. The chain couples TRBV6-5 to TRBJ2-5; 8 bases are shared with TRBD1. The junction had 2 bases not matched to a gene; V was cut back by 6 bases and J by 2 bases. The CDR3 sequence is 13 residues long. Germline V gene data show CDR1 as MNHEY and CDR2 as SVGAGI. The CDR3 bases are TGTGCCAGCAGCAGGGGGCTTCAAGAGACCCAGTACTTC. Residues: CASSRGLQETQYF.

The V call is TRBV2, the J call TRBJ2-7, with D unclear. V lost 3 bases and J lost 3, with 6 bases in between. The CDR3 spans 12 residues. Germline loops: CDR1 SNHLY, CDR2 FYNNEI. CDR3: CASSDQFYEQYF. In nucleotides, the CDR3 is TGTGCCAGCAGTGACCAATTCTACGAGCAGTACTTC.